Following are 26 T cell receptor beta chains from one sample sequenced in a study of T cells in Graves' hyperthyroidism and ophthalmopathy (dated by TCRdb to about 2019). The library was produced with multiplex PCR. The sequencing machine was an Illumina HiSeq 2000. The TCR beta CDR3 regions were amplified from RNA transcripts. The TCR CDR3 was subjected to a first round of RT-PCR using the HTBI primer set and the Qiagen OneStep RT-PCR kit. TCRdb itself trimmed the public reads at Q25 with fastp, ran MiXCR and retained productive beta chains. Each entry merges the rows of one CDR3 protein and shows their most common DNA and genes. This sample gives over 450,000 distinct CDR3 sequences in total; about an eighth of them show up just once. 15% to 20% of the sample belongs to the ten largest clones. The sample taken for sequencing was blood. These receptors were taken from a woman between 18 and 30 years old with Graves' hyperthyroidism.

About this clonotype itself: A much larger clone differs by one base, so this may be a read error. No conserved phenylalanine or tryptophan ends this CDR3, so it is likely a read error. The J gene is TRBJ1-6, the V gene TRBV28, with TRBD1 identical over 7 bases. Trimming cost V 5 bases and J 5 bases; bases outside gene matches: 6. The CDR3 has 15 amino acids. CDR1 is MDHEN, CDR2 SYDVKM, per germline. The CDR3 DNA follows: TGTGCCAGCAGTACTCAGGGGGTGGATAATTCACCCCTCCACTCT. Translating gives CASSTQGVDNSPLHS.

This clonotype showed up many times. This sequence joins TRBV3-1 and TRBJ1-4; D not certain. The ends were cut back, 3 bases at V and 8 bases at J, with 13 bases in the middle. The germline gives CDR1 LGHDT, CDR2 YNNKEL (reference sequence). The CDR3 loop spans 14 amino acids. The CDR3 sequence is CASSQRVDLEKLFF. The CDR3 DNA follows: TGTGCCAGCAGCCAGCGGGTGGATTTGGAAAAACTGTTTTTT.

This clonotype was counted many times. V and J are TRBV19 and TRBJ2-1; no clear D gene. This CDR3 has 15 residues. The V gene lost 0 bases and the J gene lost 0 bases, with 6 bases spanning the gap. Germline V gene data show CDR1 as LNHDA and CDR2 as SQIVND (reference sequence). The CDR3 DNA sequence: TGTGCCAGTAGTATAGACCCTAACTCCTACAATGAGCAGTTCTTC. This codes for CASSIDPNSYNEQFF. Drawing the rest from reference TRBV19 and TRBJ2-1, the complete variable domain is DGGITQSPKYLFRKEGQNVTLSCEQNLNHDAMYWYRQDPGQGLRLIYYSQIVNDFQKGDIAEGYSVSREKKESFPLTVTSAQKNPTAFYLCASSIDPNSYNEQFFGPGTRLTVL.

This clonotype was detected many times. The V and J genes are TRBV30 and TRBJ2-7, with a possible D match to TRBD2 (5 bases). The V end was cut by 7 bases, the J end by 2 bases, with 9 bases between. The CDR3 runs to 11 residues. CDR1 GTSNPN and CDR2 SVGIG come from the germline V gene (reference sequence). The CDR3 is CAFGNTYEQYF. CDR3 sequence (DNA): TGTGCCTTCGGGAACACCTACGAGCAGTACTTC.

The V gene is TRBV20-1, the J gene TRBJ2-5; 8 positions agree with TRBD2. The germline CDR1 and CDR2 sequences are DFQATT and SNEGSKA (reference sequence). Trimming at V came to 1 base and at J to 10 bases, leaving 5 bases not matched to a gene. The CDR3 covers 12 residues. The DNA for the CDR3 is TGCAGTGCTAGAGTAGCGGGGTCTTTCCAGTACTTC. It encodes CSARVAGSFQYF.

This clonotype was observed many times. For the CDR3, the DNA is TGTGCCAGCAGCAACGGGGGCACAGGGTCAGATACGCAGTATTTT. This translates into CASSNGGTGSDTQYF. The V gene is TRBV12-3 or TRBV12-4, the J gene TRBJ2-3; TRBD1 or TRBD2 may be the D gene (6 bases each). CDR3 length equals 15 residues. V lost 6 bases, J lost 4 bases, and 17 bases lay in between.

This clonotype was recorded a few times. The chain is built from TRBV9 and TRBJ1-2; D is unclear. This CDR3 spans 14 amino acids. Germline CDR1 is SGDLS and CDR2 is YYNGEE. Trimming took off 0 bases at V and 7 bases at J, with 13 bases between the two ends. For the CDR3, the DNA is TGTGCCAGCAGCGTAGTAGAGGGTTCGGGTGGCTACACCTTC. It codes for CASSVVEGSGGYTF.

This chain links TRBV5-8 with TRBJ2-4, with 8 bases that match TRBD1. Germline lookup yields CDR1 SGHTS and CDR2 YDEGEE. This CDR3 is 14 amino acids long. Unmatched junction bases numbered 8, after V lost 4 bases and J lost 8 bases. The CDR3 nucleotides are TGTGCCAGCAGCCCCGCAGGGGGCGCGGACATTCAGTACTTC. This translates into CASSPAGGADIQYF.

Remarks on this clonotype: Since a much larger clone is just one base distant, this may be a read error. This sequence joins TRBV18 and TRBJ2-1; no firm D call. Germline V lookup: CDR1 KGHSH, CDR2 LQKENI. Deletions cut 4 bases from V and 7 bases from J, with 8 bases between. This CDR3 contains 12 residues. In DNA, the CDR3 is TGTGCCAGCTCACTGATTCTTAATGAGCAGTTCTTC. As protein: CASSLILNEQFF.

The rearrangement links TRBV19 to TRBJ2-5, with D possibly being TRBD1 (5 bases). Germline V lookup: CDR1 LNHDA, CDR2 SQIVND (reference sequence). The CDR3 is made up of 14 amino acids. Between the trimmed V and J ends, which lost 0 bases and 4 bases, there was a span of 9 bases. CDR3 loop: CASSIDSGSETQYF. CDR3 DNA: TGTGCCAGTAGTATAGATTCAGGGTCAGAGACCCAGTACTTC.

CDR3 DNA sequence: TGTGCCAGCAGCACCCGGGCCGCAAGGAATCAGCCCCAGCATTTT. Protein product: CASSTRAARNQPQHF. The chain joins TRBV5-8 to TRBJ1-5; D call uncertain. This CDR3 comprises 15 residues. Germline V gene sequence: CDR1 SGHTS, CDR2 YDEGEE. Trimming left V 4 bases short and J 4 bases short, with 15 bases between. Drawing the rest from reference TRBV5-8 and TRBJ1-5, the complete variable domain is EAGVTQSPTHLIKTRGQQATLRCSPISGHTSVYWYQQALGLGLQFLLWYDEGEERNRGNFPPRFSGRQFPNYSSELNVNALELEDSALYLCASSTRAARNQPQHFGDGTRLSIL.

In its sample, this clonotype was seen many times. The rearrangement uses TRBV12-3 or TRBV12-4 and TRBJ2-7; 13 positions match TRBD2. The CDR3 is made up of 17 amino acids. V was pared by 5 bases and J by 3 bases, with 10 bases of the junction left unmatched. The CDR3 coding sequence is TGTGCCAGCAGTGGACTAGCGGGAGTGCCCTCCTTCTACGAGCAGTACTTC. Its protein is CASSGLAGVPSFYEQYF.

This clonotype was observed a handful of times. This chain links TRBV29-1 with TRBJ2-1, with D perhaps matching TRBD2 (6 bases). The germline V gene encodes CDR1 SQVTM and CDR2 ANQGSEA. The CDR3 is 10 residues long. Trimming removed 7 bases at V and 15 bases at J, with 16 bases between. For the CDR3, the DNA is TGCAGCGCTCAAAGGGAGGTTCCGTTCTTC. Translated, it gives CSAQREVPFF.

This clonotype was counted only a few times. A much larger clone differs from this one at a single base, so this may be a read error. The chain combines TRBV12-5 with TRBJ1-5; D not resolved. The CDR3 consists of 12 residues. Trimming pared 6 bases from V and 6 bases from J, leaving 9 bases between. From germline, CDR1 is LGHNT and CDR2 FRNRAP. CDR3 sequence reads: CASGVNGQPQHF. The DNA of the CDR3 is TGTGCTAGTGGGGTTAACGGTCAGCCCCAGCATTTT.

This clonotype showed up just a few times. CDR3 bases: TGCAGTCAGCTAGCGGGAGGTCCCTTGAACTACGAGCAGTACTTC. Its translation: CSQLAGGPLNYEQYF. The chain links TRBV20-1 to TRBJ2-7; 11 nucleotides match TRBD2. J was trimmed by 3 bases and V by 8 bases; bases with no gene match: 12. Germline V gene lookup returns CDR1 DFQATT and CDR2 SNEGSKA (reference sequence). The CDR3 is 15 residues long.

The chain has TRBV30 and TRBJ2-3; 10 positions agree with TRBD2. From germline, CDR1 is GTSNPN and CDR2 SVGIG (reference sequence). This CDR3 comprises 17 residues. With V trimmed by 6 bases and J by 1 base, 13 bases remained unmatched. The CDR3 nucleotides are TGTGCCTGCTCTAGCGGGAGACCCTGGGGGGGCACAGATACGCAGTATTTT. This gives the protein CACSSGRPWGGTDTQYF.

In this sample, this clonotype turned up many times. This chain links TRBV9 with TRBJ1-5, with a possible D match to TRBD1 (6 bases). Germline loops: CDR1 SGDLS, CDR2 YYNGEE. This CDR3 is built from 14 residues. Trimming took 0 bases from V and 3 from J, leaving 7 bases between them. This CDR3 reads CASSVGQANQPQHF. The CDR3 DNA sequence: TGTGCCAGCAGCGTAGGACAGGCCAATCAGCCCCAGCATTTT.

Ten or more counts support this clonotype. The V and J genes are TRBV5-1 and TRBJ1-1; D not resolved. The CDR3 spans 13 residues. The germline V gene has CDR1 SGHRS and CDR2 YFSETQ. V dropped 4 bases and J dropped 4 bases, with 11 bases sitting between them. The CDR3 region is CASSVDSVTEAFF. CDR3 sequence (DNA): TGCGCCAGCAGCGTGGATTCTGTCACTGAAGCTTTCTTT.

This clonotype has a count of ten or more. The CDR3 region is CASSPGALAVKTQYF. The CDR3 DNA reads as TGTGCCAGCAGCCCCGGGGCCCTAGCGGTAAAGACCCAGTACTTC. The chain joins TRBV7-2 to TRBJ2-5; 7 bases fit TRBD2. J lost 6 bases, V lost 5 bases, and 12 bases had no gene match. CDR3 length: 15 residues. Germline V CDR1 and CDR2: SGHTA, FQGNSA.

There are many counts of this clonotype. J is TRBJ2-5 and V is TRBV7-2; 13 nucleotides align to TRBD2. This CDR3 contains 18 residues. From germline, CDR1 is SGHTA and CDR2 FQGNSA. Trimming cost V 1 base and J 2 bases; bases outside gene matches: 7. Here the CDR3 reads CASSLGLAGGMNQETQYF. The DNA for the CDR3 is TGTGCCAGCAGCTTAGGACTAGCGGGAGGTATGAATCAAGAGACCCAGTACTTC.

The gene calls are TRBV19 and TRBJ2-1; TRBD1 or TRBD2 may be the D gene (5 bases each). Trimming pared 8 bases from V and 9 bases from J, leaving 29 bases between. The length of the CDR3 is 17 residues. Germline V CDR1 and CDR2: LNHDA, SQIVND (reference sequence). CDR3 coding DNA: TGTGCCAGTGCGCCGGTTTGGACGGGACCGCCCTCGGTTGAGCAGTTCTTC. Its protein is CASAPVWTGPPSVEQFF.

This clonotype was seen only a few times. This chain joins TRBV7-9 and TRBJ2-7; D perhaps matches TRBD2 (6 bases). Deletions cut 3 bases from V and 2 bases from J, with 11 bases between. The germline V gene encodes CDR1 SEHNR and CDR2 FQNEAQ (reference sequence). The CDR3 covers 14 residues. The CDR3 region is CASSFGGTTYEQYF. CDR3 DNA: TGTGCCAGCAGCTTCGGCGGGACCACCTACGAGCAGTACTTC.

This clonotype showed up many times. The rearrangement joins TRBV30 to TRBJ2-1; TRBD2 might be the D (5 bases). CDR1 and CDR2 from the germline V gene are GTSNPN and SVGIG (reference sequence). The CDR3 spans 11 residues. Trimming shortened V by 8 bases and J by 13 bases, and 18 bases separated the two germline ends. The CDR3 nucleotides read TGTGCCGGGCTGGTGGGGAGAGTCCAGTTCTTC. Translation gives CAGLVGRVQFF. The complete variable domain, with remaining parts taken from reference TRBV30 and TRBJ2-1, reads SQTIHQWPATLVQPVGSPLSLECTVEGTSNPNLYWYRQAAGRGLQLLFYSVGIGQISSEVPQNLSASRPQDRQFILSSKKLLLSDSGFYLCAGLVGRVQFFGPGTRLTVL.

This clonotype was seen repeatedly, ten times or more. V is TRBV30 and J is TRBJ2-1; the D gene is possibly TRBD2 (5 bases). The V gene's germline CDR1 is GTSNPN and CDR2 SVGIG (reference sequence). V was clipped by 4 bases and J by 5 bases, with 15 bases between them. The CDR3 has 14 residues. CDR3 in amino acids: CAWTREYGNNEQFF. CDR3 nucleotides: TGTGCCTGGACTAGGGAGTACGGGAACAATGAGCAGTTCTTC.

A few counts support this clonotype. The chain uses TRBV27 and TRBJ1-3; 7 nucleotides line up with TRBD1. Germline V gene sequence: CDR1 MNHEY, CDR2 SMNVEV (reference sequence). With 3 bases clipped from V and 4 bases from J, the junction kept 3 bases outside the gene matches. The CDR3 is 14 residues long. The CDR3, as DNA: TGTGCCAGCAGTTTTCGACAGGGAGGAAACACCATATATTTT. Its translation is CASSFRQGGNTIYF.

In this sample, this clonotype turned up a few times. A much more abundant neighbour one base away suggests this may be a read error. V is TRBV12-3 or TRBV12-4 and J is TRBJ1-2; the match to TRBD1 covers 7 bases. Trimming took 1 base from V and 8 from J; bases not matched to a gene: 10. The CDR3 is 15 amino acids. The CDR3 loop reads CASSLERQGGWGYTF. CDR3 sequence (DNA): TGTGCCAGCAGTTTAGAGAGACAGGGAGGATGGGGCTACACCTTC.